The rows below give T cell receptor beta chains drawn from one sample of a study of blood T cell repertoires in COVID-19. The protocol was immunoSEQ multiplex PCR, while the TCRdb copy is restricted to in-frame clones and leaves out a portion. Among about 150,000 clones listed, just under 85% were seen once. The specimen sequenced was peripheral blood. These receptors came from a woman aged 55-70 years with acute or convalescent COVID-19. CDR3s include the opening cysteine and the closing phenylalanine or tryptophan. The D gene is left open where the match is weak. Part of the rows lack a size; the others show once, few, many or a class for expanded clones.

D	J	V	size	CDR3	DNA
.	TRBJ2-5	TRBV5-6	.	CASSLSETQETQYF	TGTGCCAGCAGCTTGTCGGAGACCCAAGAGACCCAGTACTTC
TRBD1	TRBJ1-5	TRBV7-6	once	CASSFQGVRNQPQHF	TGTGCCAGCAGCTTTCAGGGGGTGCGCAATCAGCCCCAGCATTTT
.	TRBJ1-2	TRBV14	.	CASSQGPRPVYGYTF	TGTGCCAGCAGCCAAGGTCCGAGGCCAGTCTATGGCTACACCTTC
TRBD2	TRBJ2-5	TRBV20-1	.	CSASSGTSGGAVWETQYF	TGCAGTGCTAGTTCCGGGACTAGCGGGGGGGCGGTATGGGAGACCCAGTACTTC
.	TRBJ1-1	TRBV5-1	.	CASSGSGVDTEAFF	TGCGCCAGCAGCGGTTCCGGGGTCGACACTGAAGCTTTCTTT
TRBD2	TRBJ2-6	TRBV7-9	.	CASSPTGGTGANVLTF	TGTGCCAGCAGCCCCACCGGGGGGACTGGGGCCAACGTCCTGACTTTC
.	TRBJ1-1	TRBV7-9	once	CASSLPGANTEAFF	TGTGCCAGCAGCTTACCAGGGGCCAACACTGAAGCTTTCTTT
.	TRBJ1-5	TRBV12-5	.	CASGLELDQPQHF	TGTGCTAGTGGTTTGGAACTAGATCAGCCCCAGCATTTT
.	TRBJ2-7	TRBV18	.	CASSPNAGTIEQYF	TGTGCCAGCTCACCTAACGCAGGGACAATCGAGCAGTACTTC
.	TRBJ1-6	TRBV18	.	CASSPFAEGYNSPLHF	TGTGCCAGCTCACCATTTGCAGAGGGCTATAATTCACCCCTCCACTTT
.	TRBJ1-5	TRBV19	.	CASSIWGGRNQPQHF	TGTGCCAGTAGTATTTGGGGGGGCCGTAATCAGCCCCAGCATTTT
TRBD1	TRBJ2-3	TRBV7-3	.	CASALTGQGGTDTQYF	TGTGCCAGCGCATTAACTGGACAGGGCGGCACAGATACGCAGTATTTT
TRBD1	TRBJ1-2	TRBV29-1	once	CSVEVTPGQGAWGYTF	TGCAGCGTTGAGGTCACCCCGGGACAGGGGGCTTGGGGCTACACCTTC
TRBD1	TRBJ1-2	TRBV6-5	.	CASSYSTGGYGYTF	TGTGCCAGCAGTTACTCGACAGGGGGCTATGGCTACACCTTC
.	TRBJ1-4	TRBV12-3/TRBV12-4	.	CASSPNREELFF	TGTGCCAGCAGTCCTAACAGGGAAGAACTGTTTTTT
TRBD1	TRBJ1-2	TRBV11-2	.	CASSRDRGTNYGYTF	TGTGCCAGCAGCCGTGACAGGGGGACTAACTATGGCTACACCTTC
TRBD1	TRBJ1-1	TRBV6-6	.	CASSTGTGGRTEAFF	TGTGCCAGCAGTACCGGGACAGGGGGCCGCACTGAAGCTTTCTTT
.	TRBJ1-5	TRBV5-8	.	CASSPPGGYSNQPQHF	TGTGCCAGCAGCCCTCCGGGGGGATATAGCAATCAGCCCCAGCATTTT
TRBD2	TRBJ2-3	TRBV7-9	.	CASSLGSSGGPPTDTQYF	TGTGCCAGCAGCTTAGGTTCTAGCGGGGGTCCACCCACAGATACGCAGTATTTT
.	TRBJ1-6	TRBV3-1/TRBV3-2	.	CASSLGVSSYNSPLHF	TGTGCCAGCAGCCTGGGAGTGAGCTCCTATAATTCACCCCTCCACTTT
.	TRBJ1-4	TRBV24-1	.	CATRKTLLVIQKLFF	TGTGCCACCAGGAAAACTCTTCTTGTCATCCAAAAACTGTTTTTT
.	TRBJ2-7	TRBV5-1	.	CASSPTSPSYEQYF	TGCGCCAGCAGCCCGACTAGTCCTTCCTACGAGCAGTACTTC
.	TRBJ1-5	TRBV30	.	CAWSVQGGQPQHF	TGTGCCTGGAGTGTTCAGGGTGGACAGCCCCAGCATTTT
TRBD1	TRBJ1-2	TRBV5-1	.	CASSTTGGEYGYTF	TGCGCCAGCAGCACGACAGGGGGCGAATATGGCTACACCTTC
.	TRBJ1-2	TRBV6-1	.	CASSEGGGGYGYTF	TGTGCCAGCAGTGAAGGTGGGGGGGGCTATGGCTACACCTTC
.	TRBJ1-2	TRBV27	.	CASSSAAMGAYGYTF	TGTGCCAGCAGTTCCGCCGCGATGGGGGCCTATGGCTACACCTTC
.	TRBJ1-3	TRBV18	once	CASSPRALRLDRNTIYF	TGTGCCAGCTCACCACGCGCCCTGCGTTTAGACAGAAACACCATATATTTT
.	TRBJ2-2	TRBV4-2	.	CASSQGAGSNTGELFF	TGTGCCAGCAGCCAAGGGGCCGGTTCGAACACCGGGGAGCTGTTTTTT
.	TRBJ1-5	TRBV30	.	CAWGTLGSQPQHF	TGTGCCTGGGGGACTCTCGGGAGTCAGCCCCAGCATTTT
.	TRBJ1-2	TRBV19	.	CASSEQDRYGYTF	TGTGCCAGTAGTGAACAGGATAGATATGGCTACACCTTC
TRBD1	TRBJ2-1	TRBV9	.	CASSTGTDVLNEQFF	TGTGCCAGCAGCACTGGGACAGATGTTTTAAATGAGCAGTTCTTC
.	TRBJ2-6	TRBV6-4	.	CASSDSPGVSGANVLTF	TGTGCCAGCAGTGACTCGCCAGGCGTCTCTGGGGCCAACGTCCTGACTTTC
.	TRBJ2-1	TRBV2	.	CASGPGLNYNEQFF	TGTGCCAGTGGTCCGGGACTCAACTACAATGAGCAGTTCTTC
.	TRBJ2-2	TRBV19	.	CASSTRQGRAGELFF	TGTGCCAGTAGTACTCGTCAGGGGCGGGCCGGGGAGCTGTTTTTT
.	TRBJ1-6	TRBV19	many	CASSIDFDSSYNSPLHF	TGTGCCAGTAGTATAGATTTCGACAGCTCCTATAATTCACCCCTCCACTTT
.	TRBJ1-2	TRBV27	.	CASSLSGGNNYGYTF	TGTGCCAGCAGTTTATCGGGGGGGAACAACTATGGCTACACCTTC
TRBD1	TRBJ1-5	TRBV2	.	CASSEEQGTQPQHF	TGTGCCAGCAGTGAGGAACAGGGGACTCAGCCCCAGCATTTT
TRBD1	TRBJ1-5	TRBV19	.	CASSTDRGHSNQPQHF	TGTGCCAGTAGTACCGACAGGGGGCACAGCAATCAGCCCCAGCATTTT
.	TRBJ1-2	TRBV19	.	CASSISQGFYGYTF	TGTGCCAGTAGTATCAGCCAGGGGTTCTATGGCTACACCTTC
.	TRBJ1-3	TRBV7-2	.	CASSLLGTKNGNTIYF	TGTGCCAGCAGCTTATTGGGGACAAAGAATGGAAACACCATATATTTT
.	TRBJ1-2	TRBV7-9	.	CASSTDGAFNYGYTF	TGTGCCAGCAGCACCGACGGAGCCTTTAACTATGGCTACACCTTC
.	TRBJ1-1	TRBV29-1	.	CSVAVAVEAFF	TGCAGCGTAGCCGTGGCGGTTGAAGCTTTCTTT
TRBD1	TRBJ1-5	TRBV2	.	CASSTGLGNQPQHF	TGTGCCAGCTCGACAGGGCTGGGCAATCAGCCCCAGCATTTT
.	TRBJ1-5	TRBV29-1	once	CSVILGNQPQHF	TGCAGCGTCATCTTAGGCAATCAGCCCCAGCATTTT
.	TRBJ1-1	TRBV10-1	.	CASSERTANTEAFF	TGCGCCAGCAGTGAGAGGACAGCAAACACTGAAGCTTTCTTT
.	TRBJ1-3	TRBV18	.	CASSPLTPGSLSSGNTIYF	TGTGCCAGCTCACCTCTCACCCCGGGGTCTTTGAGCTCTGGAAACACCATATATTTT
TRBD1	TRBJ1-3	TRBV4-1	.	CASSRTSDRRSGNTIYF	TGCGCCAGCAGCCGGACGTCGGACAGGCGCTCTGGAAACACCATATATTTT
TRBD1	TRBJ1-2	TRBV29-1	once	CSVEKGQDGYTF	TGCAGCGTTGAAAAGGGACAGGACGGCTACACCTTC
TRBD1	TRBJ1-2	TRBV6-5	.	CASSYPGQGAYGYTF	TGTGCCAGCAGTTACCCGGGACAGGGAGCCTATGGCTACACCTTC
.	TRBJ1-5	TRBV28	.	CASRQGNQPQHF	TGTGCCAGCAGACAGGGCAATCAGCCCCAGCATTTT
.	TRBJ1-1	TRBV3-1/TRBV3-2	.	CASSQDRGGSTEAFF	TGTGCCAGCAGCCAAGATAGGGGCGGGAGCACTGAAGCTTTCTTT
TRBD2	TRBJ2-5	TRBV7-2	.	CASVAGFQETQYF	TGTGCCAGCGTAGCGGGATTCCAAGAGACCCAGTACTTC
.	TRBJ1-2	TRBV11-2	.	CASSLGTGTQNGYTF	TGTGCCAGCAGCTTAGGTACCGGGACTCAGAATGGCTACACCTTC
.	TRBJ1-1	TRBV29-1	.	CSVLPTARVNTEAFF	TGCAGCGTTCTACCGACGGCCAGGGTGAACACTGAAGCTTTCTTT
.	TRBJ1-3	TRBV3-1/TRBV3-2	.	CASSQMTPGNTIYF	TGTGCCAGCAGCCAAATGACACCCGGAAACACCATATATTTT
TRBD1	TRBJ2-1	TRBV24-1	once	CATSDPGQGAGEQFF	TGTGCCACCAGTGACCCCGGACAGGGGGCCGGTGAGCAGTTCTTC
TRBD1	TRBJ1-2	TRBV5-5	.	CASSEIIGTGSTYGYTF	TGTGCCAGCAGCGAAATAATAGGGACAGGGAGTACCTATGGCTACACCTTC
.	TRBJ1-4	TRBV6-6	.	CASSYSNRATEKLFF	TGTGCCAGCAGTTACTCGAACAGGGCTACCGAAAAACTGTTTTTT
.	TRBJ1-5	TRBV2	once	CASYSGNNQPQHF	TGTGCCAGCTATTCGGGGAACAATCAGCCCCAGCATTTT
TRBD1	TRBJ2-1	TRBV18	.	CASSRDRGQGEQFF	TGTGCCAGCTCAAGAGACAGGGGGCAGGGCGAGCAGTTCTTC